Described below is a single TCR beta chain sequence and its context. The antigen is not known. The CDR3 end falls 3 residues outside the read, so it is completed with the germline J gene. Repertoires were generated with immunoSEQ multiplex PCR, while TCRdb's copy carries only in-frame clones and drops some. This repertoire comprises some 20,000 clones; its ten largest clones make up approximately 5.6%. This CDR3 region has 14 residues. Germline CDR1 reads MNHEY; CDR2 reads SVGEGT. These data come from a study of T cells in women clearing cervical HPV infection. Each participant carried one incident cervical HPV16 infection only. Findings and limits, study-wide: Cases and controls were distinguished at AUC about 0.8 by richness and V genes.

The chain joins TRBV6-2 or TRBV6-3 to TRBJ2-2; no clear D gene. Sequenced input: blood buffy coat. The clonotype originates from a woman aged 18 to 75 with a cervical HPV16 infection that either progressed to CIN3+ or cleared (not recorded which). The CDR3 here is CASSYGGENEKLFF. CDR3 bases read: TGTGCCAGCAGTTACGGCGGCGAGAATGAAAAG.